One and the same sample provided the 8 T cell receptor beta chains below, sequenced in a study of early T cells in non-severe SARS-CoV-2 infection. TCRdb reanalysed the 5' RACE reads using MiXCR and keeps one entry per CDR3 protein. The sample has 98,000 or so distinct CDR3 sequences; around 10% are singletons. Source material: whole blood. Receptor source: an adult who was a healthcare worker with PCR-confirmed SARS-CoV-2 infection or an uninfected control (not recorded which).

Only a few counts were recorded for this clonotype. A junction boundary mismatches the germline segment, possibly from a read error. The CDR3 loop is CASSALAASTDTQYF. DNA of the CDR3: TGTGCCAGCAGCGCGCTAGCGGCTAGCACAGATACACAGTATTTT. This chain joins TRBV9 and TRBJ2-3; 7 nucleotides match TRBD2. CDR3 size: 15 residues. Germline CDR1 reads SGDLS; CDR2 reads YYNGEE.

This clonotype was detected ten times or more. The chain carries TRBV12-3 or TRBV12-4 and TRBJ2-5, with 9 bases fitting TRBD2. The CDR3 contains 15 residues. V shed 6 bases, J shed 7 bases, and the junction held 12 bases outside the gene matches. In nucleotides, the CDR3 is TGTGCCAGCAGCCTGGGGGCGGGGGGGATGGTGACCCAGTACTTC. Its protein product is CASSLGAGGMVTQYF.

This clonotype appeared many times. The V and J genes are TRBV5-5 and TRBJ1-5; TRBD1 might be the D (5 bases). Deletions cut 4 bases from V and 4 bases from J, with 15 bases between. Germline V gene data show CDR1 as SGHKS and CDR2 as YYEKEE (reference sequence). The CDR3 totals 15 residues. The CDR3 nucleotides are TGTGCCAGCAGCCTGGGACGGAGTTGGAATCAGCCCCAGCATTTT. The encoded protein is CASSLGRSWNQPQHF.

This clonotype was picked up many times. The chain employs TRBV3-1 and TRBJ2-7, with D perhaps TRBD2 (6 bases). The V gene's germline CDR1 is LGHDT and CDR2 YNNKEL (reference sequence). This CDR3 spans 14 amino acids. The ends were cut back, 4 bases at V and 8 bases at J, with 18 bases in the middle. CDR3 in amino acids: CASSPGLNPTKQYF. The CDR3 DNA follows: TGTGCCAGCAGCCCGGGACTGAACCCTACGAAGCAGTACTTC.

This clonotype was observed at least ten times. V usage is TRBV6-5 and J usage is TRBJ2-3; D is uncertain. The germline CDR1 and CDR2 sequences are MNHEY and SVGAGI. The CDR3 is 15 amino acids. V lost 0 bases and J 0 bases, leaving 7 bases between the germline ends. CDR3 in DNA: TGTGCCAGCAGTTACTCTCCCTTTAGCACAGATACGCAGTATTTT. This sequence encodes CASSYSPFSTDTQYF.

V usage is TRBV4-2 and J usage is TRBJ2-2, with 9 bases matching TRBD2. V lost 3 bases and J lost 2; bases outside the gene matches: 4. Germline loops: CDR1 LGHNA, CDR2 YNFKEQ. This CDR3 spans 16 amino acids. The CDR3 protein is CASSHASGANTGELFF. CDR3 bases: TGTGCCAGCAGCCACGCTAGCGGGGCTAACACCGGGGAGCTGTTTTTT.

The V and J genes are TRBV11-2 and TRBJ1-1, with D uncertain. Germline CDR1 reads SGHAT; CDR2 reads FQNNGV. V was shortened by 1 base and J by 5 bases, with 14 bases between the two germline ends. The CDR3 is 15 amino acids. CDR3 protein: CASSLVPGVWTEAFF. CDR3 coding DNA: TGTGCCAGCAGCTTAGTCCCGGGCGTTTGGACTGAAGCTTTCTTT.

This clonotype was seen a handful of times. This chain uses TRBV12-5 with TRBJ1-1; D unresolved. CDR1 LGHNT and CDR2 FRNRAP come from the germline V gene. This CDR3 is 16 amino acids long. Trimming took off 4 bases at V and 0 bases at J, with 15 bases between the two ends. Here the CDR3 DNA reads TGTGCTAGTGGTTCACGACTTGCAGGCATGAACACTGAAGCTTTCTTT. Residues: CASGSRLAGMNTEAFF.